What follows describes a single TCR beta chain. This record comes from a study of blood T cell repertoires in COVID-19. About the study: Acute and convalescent COVID-19 samples came from the United States, Italy and Spain.

Sequencing used immunoSEQ multiplex PCR; TCRdb keeps in-frame clones, though not all of them. The data hold 65,000 to 95,000 clones, with approximately 90% observed a single time. V was clipped by 3 bases and J by 3 bases, with 9 bases between them. CDR1 is SNHLY and CDR2 is FYNNEI in the germline V gene. The CDR3 is made up of 14 amino acids. This TCR was recovered from a man aged 45 to 65 with COVID-19, enrolled during active disease. The genes are TRBV2 and TRBJ2-1, with D maybe TRBD2 (6 bases). The source material was peripheral blood. The CDR3 here is CASSDSGHYNEQFF. CDR3 bases: TGTGCCAGCAGTGATAGCGGACACTACAATGAGCAGTTCTTC.